Listed below are T cell receptor beta chains from one sample, sequenced in a study of blood T cell repertoires in COVID-19. The protocol was immunoSEQ multiplex PCR, while the TCRdb copy is restricted to in-frame clones and leaves out a portion. The table records roughly 160,000 clones, under 90% of them present only once. Sequencing was carried out using PBMCs or T cells enriched from blood (not recorded which). The receptors originated from a man between 60 and 70 years old who had recovered from COVID-19. Both conserved end residues are part of each CDR3. Each record gives: J gene, V gene, D gene, clone size, CDR3 protein, CDR3 DNA. A D gene is named only where the DNA matches it firmly. A row's size may be missing; if present it is once, few, many or a size class.

j_gene: TRBJ2-1
v_gene: TRBV21-1
d_gene: .
abundance: .
CDR3aa: CASSKARTGANEQFF
CDR3nt: TGTGCCAGCAGCAAAGCGAGGACAGGGGCGAATGAGCAGTTCTTC

j_gene: TRBJ1-2
v_gene: TRBV28
d_gene: .
abundance: .
CDR3aa: CASSLVQGLRYTF
CDR3nt: TGTGCCAGCAGTTTAGTACAGGGTCTGCGCTACACCTTC

j_gene: TRBJ2-3
v_gene: TRBV6-8
d_gene: .
abundance: many
CDR3aa: CASREGPRGVGTDTQYF
CDR3nt: TGTGCCAGCAGGGAGGGTCCACGGGGAGTGGGCACAGATACGCAGTATTTT

j_gene: TRBJ2-3
v_gene: TRBV7-9
d_gene: TRBD1
abundance: .
CDR3aa: CASTGQGTDTQYF
CDR3nt: TGTGCCAGCACCGGACAGGGCACAGATACGCAGTATTTT

j_gene: TRBJ2-6
v_gene: TRBV6-5
d_gene: .
abundance: .
CDR3aa: CASINREPGANVLTF
CDR3nt: TGTGCCAGCATCAACAGGGAGCCTGGGGCCAACGTCCTGACTTTC

j_gene: TRBJ2-7
v_gene: TRBV5-4
d_gene: .
abundance: .
CDR3aa: CASSLTGTYEQYF
CDR3nt: TGTGCCAGCAGCTTGACAGGAACCTACGAGCAGTACTTC

j_gene: TRBJ2-3
v_gene: TRBV4-1
d_gene: TRBD1
abundance: .
CDR3aa: CASSQGKNWGQRPDTQYF
CDR3nt: TGCGCCAGCAGCCAAGGGAAGAATTGGGGACAGCGCCCAGATACGCAGTATTTT

j_gene: TRBJ1-1
v_gene: TRBV24-1
d_gene: .
abundance: few
CDR3aa: CATSDRLNTEAFF
CDR3nt: TGTGCCACCAGTGACCGCCTAAACACTGAAGCTTTCTTT

j_gene: TRBJ1-3
v_gene: TRBV7-8
d_gene: .
abundance: .
CDR3aa: CASSLARGSGNTIYF
CDR3nt: TGTGCCAGCAGCTTAGCTAGGGGCTCTGGAAACACCATATATTTT

j_gene: TRBJ1-2
v_gene: TRBV29-1
d_gene: .
abundance: .
CDR3aa: CSEQGLHGYTF
CDR3nt: TGCAGCGAGCAGGGGCTCCATGGCTACACCTTC

j_gene: TRBJ2-5
v_gene: TRBV3-1/TRBV3-2
d_gene: TRBD2
abundance: .
CDR3aa: CASSRPGGSGTQYF
CDR3nt: TGTGCCAGCAGCCGACCGGGGGGTTCAGGGACCCAGTACTTC

j_gene: TRBJ2-5
v_gene: TRBV2
d_gene: TRBD2
abundance: .
CDR3aa: CASSEGGLARRGTQYF
CDR3nt: TGTGCCAGCAGTGAAGGGGGACTAGCGCGGCGGGGGACCCAGTACTTC

j_gene: TRBJ1-2
v_gene: TRBV7-2
d_gene: TRBD1
abundance: .
CDR3aa: CASSPGTGQAHGYTF
CDR3nt: TGTGCCAGCAGCCCAGGGACGGGACAGGCCCATGGCTACACCTTC

j_gene: TRBJ1-5
v_gene: TRBV19
d_gene: .
abundance: .
CDR3aa: CASSIRGNNQPQHF
CDR3nt: TGTGCCAGTAGTATACGGGGGAACAATCAGCCCCAGCATTTT

j_gene: TRBJ1-1
v_gene: TRBV6-1
d_gene: .
abundance: .
CDR3aa: CASSELRLEEAFF
CDR3nt: TGTGCCAGCAGTGAATTAAGACTAGAGGAAGCTTTCTTT

j_gene: TRBJ2-2
v_gene: TRBV5-1
d_gene: .
abundance: .
CDR3aa: CASRAGTNTGELFF
CDR3nt: TGCGCCAGCAGGGCCGGGACGAACACCGGGGAGCTGTTTTTT

j_gene: TRBJ2-3
v_gene: TRBV5-1
d_gene: .
abundance: .
CDR3aa: CASSYRQDRTDTQYF
CDR3nt: TGCGCCAGCAGCTACAGACAGGACCGCACAGATACGCAGTATTTT

j_gene: TRBJ1-2
v_gene: TRBV28
d_gene: .
abundance: .
CDR3aa: CASRSNLVYTF
CDR3nt: TGTGCCAGCCGATCGAATCTAGTCTACACCTTC

j_gene: TRBJ2-2
v_gene: TRBV25-1
d_gene: TRBD1
abundance: .
CDR3aa: CASSQRQGSSGELFF
CDR3nt: TGTGCCAGCAGTCAAAGACAGGGCTCCTCCGGGGAGCTGTTTTTT

j_gene: TRBJ2-7
v_gene: TRBV28
d_gene: .
abundance: .
CDR3aa: CASIPPGVGSSYEQYF
CDR3nt: TGTGCCAGCATTCCACCAGGGGTTGGGAGCTCCTACGAGCAGTACTTC

j_gene: TRBJ2-4
v_gene: TRBV4-1
d_gene: TRBD1
abundance: once
CDR3aa: CASSHDGQGDIQYF
CDR3nt: TGCGCCAGCAGCCATGACGGACAGGGAGACATTCAGTACTTC

j_gene: TRBJ1-1
v_gene: TRBV11-2
d_gene: .
abundance: .
CDR3aa: CASSLGGTGNWFTEAFF
CDR3nt: TGTGCCAGCAGCTTAGGGGGAACAGGGAATTGGTTCACTGAAGCTTTCTTT

j_gene: TRBJ2-1
v_gene: TRBV9
d_gene: TRBD2
abundance: .
CDR3aa: CASSVGTSSNEQFF
CDR3nt: TGTGCCAGCAGCGTAGGGACTAGCAGCAATGAGCAGTTCTTC

j_gene: TRBJ1-6
v_gene: TRBV5-1
d_gene: .
abundance: .
CDR3aa: CASSLERGRVSENSPLHF
CDR3nt: TGCGCCAGCAGCTTGGAAAGGGGCAGGGTGTCGGAAAATTCACCCCTCCACTTT

j_gene: TRBJ2-3
v_gene: TRBV18
d_gene: .
abundance: .
CDR3aa: CASSPGAGLSTDTQYF
CDR3nt: TGTGCCAGCTCACCGGGGGCAGGCCTAAGCACAGATACGCAGTATTTT

j_gene: TRBJ1-3
v_gene: TRBV3-1/TRBV3-2
d_gene: .
abundance: few
CDR3aa: CASSQRAGNTIYF
CDR3nt: TGTGCCAGCAGCCAAAGAGCCGGAAACACCATATATTTT

j_gene: TRBJ1-2
v_gene: TRBV19
d_gene: .
abundance: once
CDR3aa: CASSDRTNYGYTF
CDR3nt: TGTGCCAGTAGTGACAGGACGAACTATGGCTACACCTTC

j_gene: TRBJ1-2
v_gene: TRBV3-1/TRBV3-2
d_gene: TRBD1
abundance: once
CDR3aa: CASSQAGTGNYGYTF
CDR3nt: TGTGCCAGCAGCCAAGCCGGGACAGGGAATTATGGCTACACCTTC

j_gene: TRBJ1-1
v_gene: TRBV13
d_gene: .
abundance: .
CDR3aa: CASSPQMNTEAFF
CDR3nt: TGTGCCAGCAGCCCACAGATGAACACTGAAGCTTTCTTT

j_gene: TRBJ1-3
v_gene: TRBV3-1/TRBV3-2
d_gene: .
abundance: few
CDR3aa: CASSQDQGTGNTIYF
CDR3nt: TGTGCCAGCAGCCAAGATCAGGGTACTGGAAACACCATATATTTT

j_gene: TRBJ2-7
v_gene: TRBV12-2
d_gene: .
abundance: .
CDR3aa: CASRPPGQGKGEQYF
CDR3nt: TGTGCAAGTCGCCCTCCGGGACAGGGAAAGGGTGAGCAGTACTTC

j_gene: TRBJ2-1
v_gene: TRBV30
d_gene: .
abundance: few
CDR3aa: CAWKPGGRYNEQFF
CDR3nt: TGTGCCTGGAAACCAGGAGGGCGGTACAATGAGCAGTTCTTC

j_gene: TRBJ2-3
v_gene: TRBV12-3/TRBV12-4
d_gene: .
abundance: .
CDR3aa: CASSFYRADTQYF
CDR3nt: TGTGCCAGCAGTTTTTACCGCGCAGATACGCAGTATTTT

j_gene: TRBJ1-6
v_gene: TRBV18
d_gene: .
abundance: medium-sized
CDR3aa: CASSPLPTGKDNSPLHF
CDR3nt: TGTGCCAGCTCACCGCTACCAACAGGGAAGGATAATTCACCCCTCCACTTT

j_gene: TRBJ2-1
v_gene: TRBV19
d_gene: TRBD2
abundance: .
CDR3aa: CASRNPSGTQGYNEQFF
CDR3nt: TGTGCCAGTAGGAACCCGAGCGGGACCCAAGGTTACAATGAGCAGTTCTTC

j_gene: TRBJ2-7
v_gene: TRBV10-3
d_gene: .
abundance: .
CDR3aa: CAITPGLGFYEQYF
CDR3nt: TGTGCCATCACCCCAGGTCTGGGTTTCTACGAGCAGTACTTC

j_gene: TRBJ2-6
v_gene: TRBV18
d_gene: TRBD1
abundance: .
CDR3aa: CASTPTGTGNSGANVLTF
CDR3nt: TGTGCCAGCACCCCTACCGGGACAGGGAACTCTGGGGCCAACGTCCTGACTTTC

j_gene: TRBJ1-2
v_gene: TRBV12-2
d_gene: .
abundance: .
CDR3aa: CASRNPGQRHYGYTF
CDR3nt: TGTGCAAGTCGGAATCCTGGCCAGAGGCATTATGGCTACACCTTC

j_gene: TRBJ1-2
v_gene: TRBV5-1
d_gene: .
abundance: few
CDR3aa: CASSSDGWTSNYGYTF
CDR3nt: TGCGCCAGCAGCTCCGACGGGTGGACTTCTAACTATGGCTACACCTTC

j_gene: TRBJ2-7
v_gene: TRBV19
d_gene: TRBD2
abundance: .
CDR3aa: CASSIRVGSGRLHSYEQYF
CDR3nt: TGTGCCAGTAGTATTCGGGTCGGTAGCGGGAGGCTCCACTCCTACGAGCAGTACTTC

j_gene: TRBJ2-7
v_gene: TRBV29-1
d_gene: TRBD1
abundance: .
CDR3aa: CSVAGPGQGKIVNGEQYF
CDR3nt: TGCAGCGTTGCCGGCCCGGGACAGGGTAAGATCGTTAACGGCGAGCAGTACTTC

j_gene: TRBJ2-5
v_gene: TRBV4-2
d_gene: TRBD2
abundance: .
CDR3aa: CASSQDRASGETQYF
CDR3nt: TGTGCCAGCAGCCAAGATAGGGCTAGCGGAGAGACCCAGTACTTC

j_gene: TRBJ2-1
v_gene: TRBV9
d_gene: .
abundance: .
CDR3aa: CASSVSTAQRRNEQFF
CDR3nt: TGTGCCAGCAGCGTATCCACAGCCCAGCGGAGGAATGAGCAGTTCTTC

j_gene: TRBJ1-3
v_gene: TRBV28
d_gene: TRBD1
abundance: .
CDR3aa: CASSRPGQGRNTIYF
CDR3nt: TGTGCCAGCAGTCGCCCGGGACAGGGAAGAAACACCATATATTTT

j_gene: TRBJ2-1
v_gene: TRBV19
d_gene: TRBD1
abundance: .
CDR3aa: CASSTRQGGKDEQFF
CDR3nt: TGTGCCAGTAGTACAAGACAGGGGGGAAAGGATGAGCAGTTCTTC

j_gene: TRBJ2-5
v_gene: TRBV3-1/TRBV3-2
d_gene: .
abundance: .
CDR3aa: CASSSTFETQYF
CDR3nt: TGTGCCAGCAGCTCAACTTTCGAGACCCAGTACTTC